One sample yielded the 31 T cell receptor beta chains listed below, sequenced in a study of CD8 T cells in ankylosing spondylitis. TCRdb recomputed calls from the 5' RACE reads with MiXCR, one row per CDR3 protein. The sample lists 200,000 to 250,000 distinct CDR3 sequences; 10% were seen once. Sequencing was done on a sample of blood, either unsorted or a sorted T cell fraction (not recorded which). The receptors were gathered from a male donor with ankylosing spondylitis or in good health (not recorded which).

In this sample, this clonotype turned up a few times. The chain uses TRBV7-8 and TRBJ2-3; TRBD2 is a possible D gene (6 bases). Germline CDR1 is SGHVS and CDR2 is FQNEAQ. The CDR3 covers 17 residues. Trimming took 1 base from V and 5 from J, leaving 19 bases between them. CDR3 in amino acids: CASSLGYRAGRIDTQYF. The CDR3 region has the DNA TGTGCCAGCAGCTTAGGGTATAGGGCGGGGAGGATAGATACGCAGTATTTT.

This clonotype was seen more than once but under ten times. This sequence joins TRBV7-9 and TRBJ1-1; D ambiguous. V lost 5 bases and J lost 3, with 19 bases in between. Germline V lookup: CDR1 SEHNR, CDR2 FQNEAQ (reference sequence). This CDR3 contains 16 residues. CDR3 residues: CASSPDGGRRDTEAFF. For the CDR3, the DNA is TGTGCCAGCAGCCCAGATGGAGGGAGGAGGGACACTGAAGCTTTCTTT.

In its sample, this clonotype was seen many times. This chain joins TRBV29-1 and TRBJ2-5; 7 bases agree with TRBD1. The length of the CDR3 is 12 residues. Germline loops: CDR1 SQVTM, CDR2 ANQGSEA. V gave up 4 bases and J gave up 5 bases; unmatched junction bases: 4. DNA of the CDR3: TGCAGCGTTGGACAGGGTTCGGAGACCCAGTACTTC. Translating it yields CSVGQGSETQYF.

The chain combines TRBV20-1 with TRBJ2-7, with TRBD2 matching 10 bases. The CDR3 is made up of 17 amino acids. CDR1 and CDR2 (germline): DFQATT, SNEGSKA (reference sequence). Trimming cost V 6 bases and J 3 bases; bases outside gene matches: 17. The CDR3 reads CSATPTSGGELNYEQYF. The CDR3 DNA follows: TGCAGTGCCACCCCTACGAGCGGGGGGGAACTTAACTACGAGCAGTACTTC.

In this sample, this clonotype turned up many times. The V gene is TRBV6-2 or TRBV6-3, the J gene TRBJ1-1, with a tentative D call TRBD1 (6 bases). This CDR3 is built from 11 residues. The germline V and J ends were trimmed by 6 bases and 8 bases, with 10 bases remaining between them. Germline V lookup: CDR1 MNHEY, CDR2 SVGEGT. The CDR3 DNA reads TGTGCCAGCAGCCAAGGGACAGAAGCTTTCTTT. Translation gives CASSQGTEAFF.

This clonotype showed up many times. The V call is TRBV5-1, the J call TRBJ2-1; D not resolved. V lost 5 bases and J 0 bases, leaving 15 bases between the germline ends. CDR3 length: 16 residues. Germline assignment: CDR1 SGHRS and CDR2 YFSETQ. Here the CDR3 DNA reads TGCGCCAGCAGACCTGCGGACGGTAGCTCCTACAATGAGCAGTTCTTC. Translating it yields CASRPADGSSYNEQFF.

This clonotype was found many times. The chain is built from TRBV20-1 and TRBJ2-1; weak D call: TRBD2 (6 bases). V was clipped by 6 bases and J by 9 bases, with 18 bases between them. The CDR3 totals 13 residues. CDR1 and CDR2 from the germline V gene are DFQATT and SNEGSKA (reference sequence). The CDR3 sequence is CSASGRGWGEQFF. As DNA, the CDR3 is TGCAGTGCAAGCGGGCGGGGATGGGGTGAGCAGTTCTTC.

V usage is TRBV15 and J usage is TRBJ2-6, with TRBD2 matching over 7 bases. The CDR3 has 18 residues. Germline CDR1 LNHNV, CDR2 YYDKDF (reference sequence). The junction had 8 bases not matched to a gene; V was cut back by 0 bases and J by 3 bases. CDR3 coding DNA: TGTGCCACCAGCAGAGATTTGCCAGGGAGGGATGGGGCCAACGTCCTGACTTTC. Translated: CATSRDLPGRDGANVLTF.

This clonotype has at least ten counts. The chain recombines TRBV20-1 with TRBJ2-3; 8 bases fit TRBD2. Germline assignment: CDR1 DFQATT and CDR2 SNEGSKA (reference sequence). The V segment lost 0 bases and the J segment 3 bases; nucleotides outside the gene matches: 5. The CDR3 has 15 residues. The CDR3 reads CSARDPGGATDTQYF. For the CDR3, the DNA is TGCAGTGCTAGAGACCCCGGGGGGGCAACAGATACGCAGTATTTT.

This clonotype was seen repeatedly, ten times or more. The chain recombines TRBV15 with TRBJ1-5; no reliable D call. Germline lookup yields CDR1 LNHNV and CDR2 YYDKDF (reference sequence). There are 17 residues in the CDR3. The V end lost 0 bases, the J end lost 3 bases, and 15 bases lay between the germline ends. The CDR3 protein is CATSRDMVGRHNQPQHF. In nucleotides, the CDR3 is TGTGCCACCAGCAGAGATATGGTAGGTCGGCACAATCAGCCCCAGCATTTT.

This clonotype came up many times. The chain uses TRBV29-1 and TRBJ1-4, with D perhaps matching TRBD1 (5 bases). The CDR3 extends over 13 amino acids. Trimming shortened V by 5 bases and J by 7 bases, and 14 bases separated the two germline ends. Germline CDR1 is SQVTM and CDR2 is ANQGSEA. In DNA, the CDR3 is TGCAGCGTTCAAGGGGCGAACGGTGAAAAACTGTTTTTT. Amino acids: CSVQGANGEKLFF.

This clonotype was observed at least ten times. The chain couples TRBV7-2 to TRBJ2-3; TRBD1 or TRBD2 may be the D gene (5 bases each). Germline V gene data show CDR1 as SGHTA and CDR2 as FQGNSA. V lost 3 bases and J lost 0, with 13 bases in between. The CDR3 length is 16 residues. The CDR3 is CASSLRGKPSTDTQYF. The CDR3 coding sequence is TGTGCCAGCAGCTTGAGGGGCAAACCTAGCACAGATACGCAGTATTTT.

This clonotype has at least ten counts. The chain links TRBV7-6 to TRBJ2-1, with 9 bases matching TRBD1. Germline CDR1 is SGHVS and CDR2 is FNYEAQ. The junction had 4 bases not matched to a gene; V was cut back by 4 bases and J by 0 bases. The CDR3 extends over 16 amino acids. The CDR3 sequence: CASSSRDRASYNEQFF. The CDR3 coding sequence is TGTGCCAGCAGCTCACGGGACAGGGCCTCCTACAATGAGCAGTTCTTC.

This clonotype was recorded many times. V usage is TRBV20-1 and J usage is TRBJ2-2; 9 nucleotides agree with TRBD2. The V gene end was trimmed by 1 base and the J gene end by 6 bases; junction bases not matched to a gene: 9. The CDR3 is made up of 16 amino acids. Per the germline V gene, CDR1 is DFQATT and CDR2 is SNEGSKA (reference sequence). The CDR3 loop is CSARVGGGVVAGELFF. CDR3 bases: TGCAGTGCTAGAGTAGGCGGGGGGGTCGTTGCCGGGGAGCTGTTTTTT.

At least ten counts were recorded for this clonotype. V is TRBV20-1 and J is TRBJ2-2, with D perhaps TRBD1 (6 bases). The V and J ends lost 0 bases and 3 bases respectively, with 11 bases between them. In germline, CDR1 is DFQATT, CDR2 SNEGSKA (reference sequence). The CDR3 is 15 amino acids. CDR3 sequence reads: CSARDAGEHTGELFF. The CDR3 DNA reads as TGCAGTGCTAGAGACGCAGGGGAGCACACCGGGGAGCTGTTTTTT.

The V call is TRBV25-1, the J call TRBJ1-2; D not certain. V was cut by 0 bases and J by 5 bases, with 4 bases left in between. This CDR3 is built from 12 residues. Germline CDR1 is MGHDK and CDR2 is SYGVNS. CDR3 in DNA: TGTGCCAGCAGTGAATATCCTTATGGCTACACCTTC. It translates to CASSEYPYGYTF.

This clonotype was seen repeatedly, ten times or more. V and J are TRBV20-1 and TRBJ2-7, with TRBD1 as a possible D gene (7 bases). This CDR3 comprises 12 residues. V was cut by 7 bases and J by 0 bases, with 10 bases left in between. The germline gives CDR1 DFQATT, CDR2 SNEGSKA (reference sequence). The CDR3 loop reads CSGGTVSYEQYF. The DNA of the CDR3 is TGCAGTGGCGGGACAGTCTCCTACGAGCAGTACTTC.

In this sample, this clonotype turned up many times. The rearrangement joins TRBV14 to TRBJ2-7; D perhaps matches TRBD2 (6 bases). V lost 2 bases and J 2 bases, leaving 10 bases between the germline ends. The CDR3 loop spans 14 amino acids. The germline V gene has CDR1 SGHDN and CDR2 FVKESK. This CDR3 reads CASSQSGLPYEQYF. The CDR3 DNA follows: TGTGCCAGCAGCCAATCGGGACTCCCCTACGAGCAGTACTTC.

This clonotype was seen many times. V gene TRBV5-1 combines with J gene TRBJ2-5; D ambiguous. Germline CDR1 and CDR2: SGHRS and YFSETQ. The CDR3 runs 14 residues. V lost 1 base to trimming and J lost 1 base, with 8 bases between them. CDR3 region: CASSLLQSQETQYF. The CDR3 DNA follows: TGCGCCAGCAGCTTGCTCCAAAGCCAAGAGACCCAGTACTTC.

This clonotype was detected many times. The V call is TRBV10-3, the J call TRBJ2-7; D remains ambiguous. Trimming cost V 5 bases and J 4 bases, with 18 bases left between them. CDR3 length equals 15 residues. Germline assignment: CDR1 ENHRY and CDR2 SYGVKD. In nucleotides, the CDR3 is TGTGCCATCAGTCCGCAGAGGATCTCCCCTTACGAGCAGTACTTC. Translating it yields CAISPQRISPYEQYF.

In its sample, this clonotype was seen a few times. This sequence joins TRBV20-1 and TRBJ2-3; D is unresolved. The V end lost 3 bases, the J end lost 0 bases, and 16 bases lay between the germline ends. This CDR3 spans 16 amino acids. Germline V gene sequence: CDR1 DFQATT, CDR2 SNEGSKA (reference sequence). For the CDR3, the DNA is TGCAGTGCTAGTGTGCCTAGTGTGGCTAGCACAGATACGCAGTATTTT. Protein: CSASVPSVASTDTQYF.

This rearrangement joins TRBV5-1 to TRBJ2-1, with 10 bases aligning to TRBD2. V lost 0 bases, J lost 7 bases, and 4 bases stayed unmatched. From germline, CDR1 is SGHRS and CDR2 YFSETQ. The CDR3 runs 15 residues. The CDR3 here is CASSLEASGGNEQFF. The CDR3 coding sequence is TGCGCCAGCAGCTTGGAAGCTAGCGGGGGAAATGAGCAGTTCTTC.

This clonotype was observed at least ten times. CDR3 DNA sequence: TGCGCCAGCAGCTTCGGCCAGTCTAATGAAAAACTGTTTTTT. Translated: CASSFGQSNEKLFF. This chain joins TRBV5-1 and TRBJ1-4; D unresolved. V lost 2 bases and J lost 3, with 8 bases in between. From germline, CDR1 is SGHRS and CDR2 YFSETQ. The CDR3 runs 14 residues.

The rearrangement links TRBV5-5 to TRBJ2-3, with 13 nucleotides matching TRBD2. The CDR3 consists of 17 residues. V trimming: 2 bases; J trimming: 2 bases; junction bases outside the gene matches: 5. Germline V lookup: CDR1 SGHKS, CDR2 YYEKEE (reference sequence). The CDR3 spells CASSFTSGGASTDTQYF. In DNA form, the CDR3 reads TGTGCCAGCAGCTTTACTAGCGGGGGGGCCTCCACAGATACGCAGTATTTT.

This clonotype was counted only a few times. The chain links TRBV27 to TRBJ2-5; maybe TRBD2 (5 bases). Germline V lookup: CDR1 MNHEY, CDR2 SMNVEV (reference sequence). This CDR3 contains 16 residues. Trimming pared 5 bases from V and 0 bases from J, leaving 16 bases between. The CDR3 region has the DNA TGTGCCAGCAGTCCGGAGGTGAGGTCGTACCAAGAGACCCAGTACTTC. Its protein is CASSPEVRSYQETQYF.

There are many counts of this clonotype. V is TRBV20-1 and J is TRBJ2-5; perhaps TRBD1 as D (6 bases). From germline, CDR1 is DFQATT and CDR2 SNEGSKA (reference sequence). The CDR3 contains 13 residues. V dropped 2 bases and J dropped 2 bases, with 9 bases sitting between them. CDR3 protein: CSARLGGQETQYF. CDR3 bases: TGCAGTGCTAGATTAGGGGGACAAGAGACCCAGTACTTC.

This clonotype showed up just a few times. The chain carries TRBV28 and TRBJ2-3, with 10 positions matching TRBD2. J lost 4 bases, V lost 1 base, and 14 bases had no gene match. The CDR3 has 19 residues. Germline V gives CDR1 MDHEN, CDR2 SYDVKM. In nucleotides, the CDR3 is TGTGCCAGCAGTTTATCCCTCTTTAGCGGGGGGAGGCCGCCAGATACGCAGTATTTT. Protein: CASSLSLFSGGRPPDTQYF.

This sequence joins TRBV28 and TRBJ1-2; 7 bases line up with TRBD1. This CDR3 region has 16 residues. From germline, CDR1 is MDHEN and CDR2 SYDVKM. V gave up 3 bases and J gave up 2 bases; unmatched junction bases: 9. CDR3 DNA sequence: TGTGCCAGCAGTTTCGTTGAGACAGGGAAGAACTATGGCTACACCTTC. This codes for CASSFVETGKNYGYTF.

Many counts were recorded for this clonotype. The CDR3 region has the DNA TGTGCCAGCAGCGCGGGACAGGGACACTATGGCTACACCTTC. This encodes CASSAGQGHYGYTF. The chain uses TRBV7-9 and TRBJ1-2; TRBD1 matches at 9 bases. V gave up 5 bases and J gave up 3 bases; unmatched junction bases: 4. The CDR3 loop spans 14 amino acids. Germline V gene lookup returns CDR1 SEHNR and CDR2 FQNEAQ (reference sequence).

This chain joins TRBV18 and TRBJ1-5; D possibly corresponds to TRBD1 (6 bases). Germline values: CDR1 KGHSH, CDR2 LQKENI. The V end lost 3 bases, the J end lost 0 bases, and 12 bases lay between the germline ends. This CDR3 region has 16 residues. The CDR3 region is CASSPPGHFSNQPQHF. In nucleotides, the CDR3 is TGTGCCAGCTCACCCCCGGGACACTTTAGCAATCAGCCCCAGCATTTT.

This clonotype was seen many times. The chain employs TRBV5-6 and TRBJ2-1; D possibly matches TRBD1 or TRBD2 (5 bases each). Trimming shortened V by 1 base and J by 7 bases, and 12 bases separated the two germline ends. The germline V gene encodes CDR1 SGHDT and CDR2 YYEEEE. CDR3 length: 14 amino acids. This chain's CDR3 is CASSLTQEVNEQFF. For the CDR3, the DNA is TGTGCCAGCAGCTTGACACAGGAGGTGAATGAGCAGTTCTTC.